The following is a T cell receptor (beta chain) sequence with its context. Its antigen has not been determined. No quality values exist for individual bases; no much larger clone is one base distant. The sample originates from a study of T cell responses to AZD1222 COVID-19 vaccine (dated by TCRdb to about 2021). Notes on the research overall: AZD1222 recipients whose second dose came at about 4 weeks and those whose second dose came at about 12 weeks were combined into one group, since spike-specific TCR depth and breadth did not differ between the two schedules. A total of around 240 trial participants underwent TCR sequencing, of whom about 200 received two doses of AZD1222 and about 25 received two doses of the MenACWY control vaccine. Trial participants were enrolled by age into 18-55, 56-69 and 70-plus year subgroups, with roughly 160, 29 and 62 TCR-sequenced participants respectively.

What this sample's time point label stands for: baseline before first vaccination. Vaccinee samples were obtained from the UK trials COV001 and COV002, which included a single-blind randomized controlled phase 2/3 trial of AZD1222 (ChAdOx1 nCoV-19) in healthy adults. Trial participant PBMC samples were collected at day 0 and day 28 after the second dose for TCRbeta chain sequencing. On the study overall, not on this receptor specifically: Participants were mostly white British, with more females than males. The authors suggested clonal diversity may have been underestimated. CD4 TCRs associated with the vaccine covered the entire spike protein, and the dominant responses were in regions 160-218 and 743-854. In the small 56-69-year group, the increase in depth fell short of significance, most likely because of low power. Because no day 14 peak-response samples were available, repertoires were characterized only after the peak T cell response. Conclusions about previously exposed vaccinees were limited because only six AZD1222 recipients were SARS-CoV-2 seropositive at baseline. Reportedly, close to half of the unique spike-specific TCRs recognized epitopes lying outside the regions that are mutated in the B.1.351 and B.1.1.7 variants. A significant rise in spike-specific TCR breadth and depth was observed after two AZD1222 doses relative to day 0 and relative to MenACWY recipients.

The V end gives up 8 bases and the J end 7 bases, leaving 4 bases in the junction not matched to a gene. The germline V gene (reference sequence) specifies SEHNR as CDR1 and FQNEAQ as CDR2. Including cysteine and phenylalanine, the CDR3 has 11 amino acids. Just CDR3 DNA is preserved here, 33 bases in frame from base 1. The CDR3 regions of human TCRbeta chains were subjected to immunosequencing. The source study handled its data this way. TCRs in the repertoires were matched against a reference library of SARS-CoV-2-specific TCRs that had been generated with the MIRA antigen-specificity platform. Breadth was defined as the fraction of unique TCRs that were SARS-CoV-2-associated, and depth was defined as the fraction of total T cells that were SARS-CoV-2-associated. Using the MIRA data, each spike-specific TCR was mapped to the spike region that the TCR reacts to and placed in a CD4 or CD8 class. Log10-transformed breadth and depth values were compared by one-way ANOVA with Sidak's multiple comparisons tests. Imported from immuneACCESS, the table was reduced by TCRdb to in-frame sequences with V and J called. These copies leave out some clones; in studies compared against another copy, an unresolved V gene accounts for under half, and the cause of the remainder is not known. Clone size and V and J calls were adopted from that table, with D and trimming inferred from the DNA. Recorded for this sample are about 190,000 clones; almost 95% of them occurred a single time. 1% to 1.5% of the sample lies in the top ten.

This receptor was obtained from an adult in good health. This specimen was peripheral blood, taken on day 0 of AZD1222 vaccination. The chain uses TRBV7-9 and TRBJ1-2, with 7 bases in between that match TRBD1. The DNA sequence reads TGTGCCAGCCGGAGGACAGGTGGCTACACCTTC. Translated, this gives CASRRTGGYTF.